A selection of T cell receptor beta chains follows, all from one sample in a study of monozygotic twins with cystic fibrosis. TCRdb keeps only in-frame clones here, not all; method: immunoSEQ multiplex PCR. The sample has about 7,500 clones, about 93% seen once; the top ten hold approximately 0.54%. Sequenced input: blood. The receptors shown here come from a boy aged 2 to 10 with cystic fibrosis. Each CDR3 is given with its conserved first and last residue. The order of the fields is V gene, clone size, J gene, D gene, CDR3 protein, CDR3 DNA. D genes are given only for firm matches. The size entry is marked missing in some rows and otherwise reads once, few, many or a size class.

v_gene: TRBV7-1; abundance: -; j_gene: TRBJ2-5; d_gene: -; CDR3aa: CASSLPPAQYF; CDR3nt: TGTGCCAGCAGCCTCCCCCCGGCCCAGTACTTC
v_gene: TRBV10-1; abundance: -; j_gene: TRBJ2-4; d_gene: -; CDR3aa: CASSEKGRGENYKNIQYF; CDR3nt: TGCGCCAGCAGTGAGAAGGGCAGGGGGGAAAACTACAAAAACATTCAGTACTTC
v_gene: TRBV6-6; abundance: -; j_gene: TRBJ1-2; d_gene: -; CDR3aa: CASSYQGLGFF; CDR3nt: TGTGCCAGCAGTTACCAGGGTTTGGGATTCTTC
v_gene: TRBV18; abundance: once; j_gene: TRBJ1-2; d_gene: -; CDR3aa: CASSPAATNYGYTF; CDR3nt: TGTGCCAGCTCACCAGCGGCAACTAACTATGGCTACACCTTC
v_gene: TRBV5-6; abundance: -; j_gene: TRBJ2-5; d_gene: -; CDR3aa: CASSFFDRQAQYF; CDR3nt: TGTGCCAGCAGCTTTTTTGACCGACAGGCCCAGTACTTC
v_gene: TRBV5-1; abundance: -; j_gene: TRBJ1-1; d_gene: -; CDR3aa: CASSLAIDPTEAFF; CDR3nt: TGCGCCAGCAGCTTGGCCATAGATCCCACTGAAGCTTTCTTT
v_gene: TRBV29-1; abundance: -; j_gene: TRBJ2-3; d_gene: -; CDR3aa: CSVEWGNDGTDTQYF; CDR3nt: TGCAGCGTTGAATGGGGAAATGACGGCACAGATACGCAGTATTTT
v_gene: TRBV20-1; abundance: -; j_gene: TRBJ1-2; d_gene: -; CDR3aa: CSRPGGGGYTF; CDR3nt: TGCAGTCGGCCCGGTGGGGGCGGCTACACCTTC
v_gene: TRBV18; abundance: -; j_gene: TRBJ1-4; d_gene: -; CDR3aa: CASSERGAFATNEKLFF; CDR3nt: TGTGCCAGCTCGGAACGAGGAGCTTTTGCAACTAATGAAAAACTGTTTTTT
v_gene: TRBV6-6; abundance: -; j_gene: TRBJ2-7; d_gene: -; CDR3aa: CASSYSGPGFTKSQYF; CDR3nt: TGTGCCAGCAGTTACTCTGGTCCGGGATTCACAAAATCGCAGTACTTC
v_gene: TRBV19; abundance: -; j_gene: TRBJ2-5; d_gene: -; CDR3aa: CASSIGTKETQYF; CDR3nt: TGTGCCAGTAGTATAGGGACTAAAGAGACCCAGTACTTC
v_gene: TRBV6-5; abundance: once; j_gene: TRBJ1-2; d_gene: -; CDR3aa: CASSYSEGSYGYTF; CDR3nt: TGTGCCAGCAGTTACTCGGAGGGCAGCTATGGCTACACCTTC
v_gene: TRBV27; abundance: -; j_gene: TRBJ2-1; d_gene: -; CDR3aa: CASSFLNEQFF; CDR3nt: TGTGCCAGCAGTTTCCTGAATGAGCAGTTCTTC
v_gene: TRBV2; abundance: -; j_gene: TRBJ1-5; d_gene: TRBD1; CDR3aa: CASSESGQGPPKHF; CDR3nt: TGTGCCAGCAGTGAATCTGGACAGGGGCCGCCTAAGCATTTT
v_gene: TRBV2; abundance: -; j_gene: TRBJ2-3; d_gene: TRBD2; CDR3aa: CASTKGTSADTQYF; CDR3nt: TGTGCCAGCACCAAAGGGACTAGCGCAGATACGCAGTATTTT
v_gene: TRBV7-2; abundance: -; j_gene: TRBJ1-1; d_gene: -; CDR3aa: CASSLVGGNTEAFF; CDR3nt: TGTGCCAGCAGCTTAGTAGGCGGGAACACTGAAGCTTTCTTT
v_gene: TRBV5-6; abundance: -; j_gene: TRBJ2-5; d_gene: -; CDR3aa: CASTVPGATQETQYF; CDR3nt: TGTGCCAGCACCGTCCCAGGGGCAACCCAAGAGACCCAGTACTTC
v_gene: TRBV25-1; abundance: -; j_gene: TRBJ2-5; d_gene: TRBD2; CDR3aa: CASSERGVRETQYF; CDR3nt: TGTGCCAGCAGTGAACGGGGGGTAAGAGAGACCCAGTACTTC
v_gene: TRBV6-5; abundance: few; j_gene: TRBJ1-2; d_gene: -; CDR3aa: CASSYAAGYGYTF; CDR3nt: TGTGCCAGCAGTTACGCGGCAGGTTATGGCTACACCTTC
v_gene: TRBV6-1; abundance: -; j_gene: TRBJ2-3; d_gene: TRBD2; CDR3aa: CASSARLAGGRVADTQYF; CDR3nt: TGTGCCAGCAGTGCCAGACTAGCGGGGGGGAGGGTCGCAGATACGCAGTATTTT
v_gene: TRBV5-4; abundance: -; j_gene: TRBJ2-7; d_gene: -; CDR3aa: CASSWGDSYEQYF; CDR3nt: TGTGCCAGCAGCTGGGGGGACAGCTACGAGCAGTACTTC
v_gene: TRBV5-6; abundance: -; j_gene: TRBJ2-7; d_gene: TRBD2; CDR3aa: CASSSWTSGVYEQYF; CDR3nt: TGTGCCAGCAGCTCCTGGACTAGCGGGGTCTACGAGCAGTACTTC
v_gene: TRBV7-9; abundance: -; j_gene: TRBJ2-2; d_gene: TRBD1; CDR3aa: CASSNRDRPTGELFF; CDR3nt: TGTGCCAGCAGCAACCGGGACAGGCCCACCGGGGAGCTGTTTTTT
v_gene: TRBV9; abundance: -; j_gene: TRBJ2-2; d_gene: -; CDR3aa: CASSVAKGGSTGELFF; CDR3nt: TGTGCCAGCAGCGTAGCGAAGGGAGGTAGCACCGGGGAGCTGTTTTTT
v_gene: TRBV7-9; abundance: once; j_gene: TRBJ2-3; d_gene: -; CDR3aa: CASSLAGGTDTQYF; CDR3nt: TGTGCCAGCAGCTTAGCAGGGGGCACAGATACGCAGTATTTT
v_gene: TRBV11-2; abundance: -; j_gene: TRBJ1-4; d_gene: -; CDR3aa: CASSPRSYNPAINEKLFF; CDR3nt: TGTGCCAGCAGCCCCCGGTCCTACAATCCCGCCATTAATGAAAAACTGTTTTTT
v_gene: TRBV2; abundance: -; j_gene: TRBJ2-1; d_gene: TRBD2; CDR3aa: CASSEWSGGLNEQFF; CDR3nt: TGTGCCAGCAGTGAATGGAGCGGGGGTTTGAATGAGCAGTTCTTC
v_gene: TRBV7-2; abundance: -; j_gene: TRBJ1-5; d_gene: TRBD1; CDR3aa: CASSMMGVTGGRYPQHF; CDR3nt: TGTGCCAGCAGCATGATGGGGGTAACAGGGGGTCGTTATCCCCAGCATTTT
v_gene: TRBV14; abundance: -; j_gene: TRBJ2-7; d_gene: -; CDR3aa: CASSLQSSYEQYF; CDR3nt: TGTGCCAGCAGCCTGCAGAGCTCCTACGAGCAGTACTTC
v_gene: TRBV10-1; abundance: -; j_gene: TRBJ2-3; d_gene: -; CDR3aa: CASSALTDTQYF; CDR3nt: TGCGCCAGCAGTGCTTTGACAGATACGCAGTATTTT
v_gene: TRBV6-6; abundance: -; j_gene: TRBJ2-1; d_gene: -; CDR3aa: CASSDPPQTSYNEQFF; CDR3nt: TGTGCCAGCAGCGACCCTCCCCAGACCTCCTACAATGAGCAGTTCTTC
v_gene: TRBV6-6; abundance: -; j_gene: TRBJ2-7; d_gene: TRBD2; CDR3aa: CATLNGGKGYEQYF; CDR3nt: TGTGCCACCCTAAACGGGGGGAAAGGCTACGAGCAGTACTTC
v_gene: TRBV6-5; abundance: -; j_gene: TRBJ2-7; d_gene: TRBD1; CDR3aa: CASSYQTGRDEQYF; CDR3nt: TGTGCCAGCAGTTACCAGACAGGGCGGGACGAGCAGTACTTC
v_gene: TRBV6-4; abundance: -; j_gene: TRBJ1-5; d_gene: -; CDR3aa: CASSDIGGGQPQHF; CDR3nt: TGTGCCAGCAGTGACATTGGGGGTGGTCAGCCCCAGCATTTT
v_gene: TRBV2; abundance: once; j_gene: TRBJ1-5; d_gene: -; CDR3aa: CASSSIFFESNQPQHF; CDR3nt: TGTGCCAGCAGTTCCATTTTTTTTGAGAGCAATCAGCCCCAGCATTTT
v_gene: TRBV19; abundance: -; j_gene: TRBJ2-3; d_gene: TRBD2; CDR3aa: CASSIVKPGLVYGTDTQYF; CDR3nt: TGTGCCAGTAGTATAGTCAAGCCCGGACTAGTCTACGGCACAGATACGCAGTATTTT
v_gene: TRBV6-1; abundance: -; j_gene: TRBJ1-5; d_gene: -; CDR3aa: CASSVKRELVSNQPQHF; CDR3nt: TGTGCCAGCAGTGTGAAAAGGGAACTCGTTAGCAATCAGCCCCAGCATTTT
v_gene: TRBV7-9; abundance: -; j_gene: TRBJ2-3; d_gene: -; CDR3aa: CASSLASGHTDTQYF; CDR3nt: TGTGCCAGCAGCTTAGCCTCCGGGCACACAGATACGCAGTATTTT
v_gene: TRBV7-6; abundance: -; j_gene: TRBJ2-3; d_gene: -; CDR3aa: CASRGSDTQYF; CDR3nt: TGTGCCAGCAGGGGGTCAGATACGCAGTATTTT
v_gene: TRBV7-2; abundance: once; j_gene: TRBJ1-4; d_gene: -; CDR3aa: CASSLLRGKLFF; CDR3nt: TGTGCCAGCAGCTTATTGCGAGGAAAACTGTTTTTT
v_gene: TRBV9; abundance: -; j_gene: TRBJ2-7; d_gene: TRBD1; CDR3aa: CASSVGQGAAYEQYF; CDR3nt: TGTGCCAGCAGCGTAGGGCAGGGGGCCGCCTACGAGCAGTACTTC
v_gene: TRBV7-9; abundance: -; j_gene: TRBJ2-1; d_gene: TRBD1; CDR3aa: CASSLVGDRVKSRQFF; CDR3nt: TGTGCCAGCAGCTTAGTGGGGGACAGGGTAAAATCGCGGCAGTTCTTC
v_gene: TRBV18; abundance: -; j_gene: TRBJ1-3; d_gene: -; CDR3aa: CASSPRAAGNTIYF; CDR3nt: TGTGCCAGCTCACCACGAGCAGCAGGAAACACCATATATTTT
v_gene: TRBV5-4; abundance: once; j_gene: TRBJ1-2; d_gene: TRBD1; CDR3aa: CASSLGGQGNYGYTF; CDR3nt: TGTGCCAGCAGCTTGGGCGGACAGGGAAACTATGGCTACACCTTC
v_gene: TRBV6-1; abundance: -; j_gene: TRBJ2-7; d_gene: -; CDR3aa: CASRMGSTYEQYF; CDR3nt: TGTGCCAGCAGGATGGGATCGACCTACGAGCAGTACTTC
v_gene: TRBV2; abundance: -; j_gene: TRBJ2-1; d_gene: -; CDR3aa: CKGVNEQFF; CDR3nt: TGTAAGGGGGTCAATGAGCAGTTCTTC
v_gene: TRBV2; abundance: -; j_gene: TRBJ1-1; d_gene: -; CDR3aa: CASSESPAINTEAFF; CDR3nt: TGTGCCAGCAGTGAATCTCCGGCGATTAACACTGAAGCTTTCTTT
v_gene: TRBV4-1; abundance: -; j_gene: TRBJ2-7; d_gene: -; CDR3aa: CASSQDQQNTYEQYF; CDR3nt: TGCGCCAGCAGCCAAGATCAACAGAATACCTACGAGCAGTACTTC
v_gene: TRBV2; abundance: -; j_gene: TRBJ2-7; d_gene: -; CDR3aa: CASLRGSEQYF; CDR3nt: TGTGCCAGTCTCCGGGGAAGCGAGCAGTACTTC
v_gene: TRBV27; abundance: -; j_gene: TRBJ2-7; d_gene: TRBD2; CDR3aa: CASSWRGGGYEQYF; CDR3nt: TGTGCCAGCAGTTGGCGGGGGGGCGGGTACGAGCAGTACTTC
v_gene: TRBV9; abundance: -; j_gene: TRBJ2-7; d_gene: TRBD1; CDR3aa: CASSAGTDTYEQYF; CDR3nt: TGTGCCAGCAGCGCCGGGACAGACACTTACGAGCAGTACTTC
v_gene: TRBV18; abundance: -; j_gene: TRBJ1-2; d_gene: TRBD1; CDR3aa: CASSPGQDYGYTF; CDR3nt: TGTGCCAGCTCACCGGGACAGGACTATGGCTACACCTTC
v_gene: TRBV7-9; abundance: -; j_gene: TRBJ1-1; d_gene: -; CDR3aa: CASSLVLGNTEAFF; CDR3nt: TGTGCCAGCAGCTTAGTTCTCGGGAACACTGAAGCTTTCTTT
v_gene: TRBV6-4; abundance: once; j_gene: TRBJ1-5; d_gene: -; CDR3aa: CASSEGSNQPQHF; CDR3nt: TGTGCCAGCAGTGAAGGGAGCAATCAGCCCCAGCATTTT
v_gene: TRBV7-9; abundance: once; j_gene: TRBJ2-7; d_gene: TRBD1; CDR3aa: CASSLDPGQGGNEQYF; CDR3nt: TGTGCCAGCAGCTTAGATCCCGGACAGGGTGGGAACGAGCAGTACTTC
v_gene: TRBV2; abundance: -; j_gene: TRBJ2-1; d_gene: -; CDR3aa: CARGPSYNEQFF; CDR3nt: TGTGCCAGAGGGCCCTCCTACAATGAGCAGTTCTTC
v_gene: TRBV18; abundance: -; j_gene: TRBJ2-2; d_gene: -; CDR3aa: CASSPVVPVGGRTGELFF; CDR3nt: TGTGCCAGCTCACCAGTAGTCCCTGTCGGGGGGCGGACCGGGGAGCTGTTTTTT
v_gene: TRBV7-7; abundance: -; j_gene: TRBJ1-4; d_gene: TRBD1; CDR3aa: CASSPGGGHEKLFF; CDR3nt: TGTGCCAGCAGCCCAGGGGGCGGGCATGAAAAACTGTTTTTT
v_gene: TRBV2; abundance: -; j_gene: TRBJ2-2; d_gene: -; CDR3aa: CASSDRGSTGTGELFF; CDR3nt: TGTGCCAGCAGTGATAGGGGCTCCACGGGGACCGGGGAGCTGTTTTTT
v_gene: TRBV11-3; abundance: once; j_gene: TRBJ1-2; d_gene: -; CDR3aa: CASSPAKGERNYGYTF; CDR3nt: TGTGCCAGCAGCCCCGCCAAGGGGGAGCGGAACTATGGCTACACCTTC